The following is a TCR beta chain sequence with its context. The sample is drawn from a study of blood T cell repertoires in COVID-19. Germline CDR1 SGHAT, CDR2 FQNNGV. The CDR3 runs 16 residues. The ends were cut back, 6 bases at V and 3 bases at J, with 19 bases in the middle. Data came from immunoSEQ multiplex PCR; TCRdb stores just in-frame clones and leaves some out. The sample carries about 64,000 clones, around 80% recorded once. Enrolment of Seattle patients took place during active infection, and they were followed longitudinally. The TCR originated in a man aged 55 to 69 with COVID-19, enrolled during active disease. The rearrangement links TRBV11-2 to TRBJ2-3; D remains ambiguous. The specimen sequenced was peripheral blood. The CDR3 is CASSPPETARTDTQYF. In nucleotides, the CDR3 is TGTGCCAGCAGTCCCCCGGAGACGGCAAGGACAGATACGCAGTATTTT.